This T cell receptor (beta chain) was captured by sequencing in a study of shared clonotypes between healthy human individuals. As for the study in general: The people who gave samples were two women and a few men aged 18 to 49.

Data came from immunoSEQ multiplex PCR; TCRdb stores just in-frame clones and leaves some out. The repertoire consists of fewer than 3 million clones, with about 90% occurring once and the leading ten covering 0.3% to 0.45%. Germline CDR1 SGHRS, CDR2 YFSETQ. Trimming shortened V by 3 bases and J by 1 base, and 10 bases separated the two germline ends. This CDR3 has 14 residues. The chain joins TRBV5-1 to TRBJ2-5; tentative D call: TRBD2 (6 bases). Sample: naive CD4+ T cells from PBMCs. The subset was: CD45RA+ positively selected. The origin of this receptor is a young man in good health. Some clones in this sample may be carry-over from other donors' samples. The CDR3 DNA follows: TGCGCCAGCAGCTCCTCTAGCGCCCAAGAGACCCAGTACTTC. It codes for CASSSSSAQETQYF. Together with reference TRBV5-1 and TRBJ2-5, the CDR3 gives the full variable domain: KAGVTQTPRYLIKTRGQQVTLSCSPISGHRSVSWYQQTPGQGLQFLFEYFSETQRNKGNFPGRFSGRQFSNSRSEMNVSTLELGDSALYLCASSSSSAQETQYFGPGTRLLVL.